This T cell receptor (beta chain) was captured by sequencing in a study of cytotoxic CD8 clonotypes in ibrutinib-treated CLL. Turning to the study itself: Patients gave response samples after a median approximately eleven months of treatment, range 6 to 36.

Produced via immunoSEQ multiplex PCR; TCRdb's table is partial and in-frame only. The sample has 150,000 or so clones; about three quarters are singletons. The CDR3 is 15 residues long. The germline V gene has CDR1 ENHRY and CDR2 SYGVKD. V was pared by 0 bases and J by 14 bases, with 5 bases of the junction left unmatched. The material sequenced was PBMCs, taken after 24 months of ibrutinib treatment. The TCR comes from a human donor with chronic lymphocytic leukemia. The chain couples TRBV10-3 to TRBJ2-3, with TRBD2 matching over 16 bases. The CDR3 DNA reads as TGTGCCATCAGTGAGTCGGGACTAGCGGGAGGGGGCGCGTATTTT. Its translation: CAISESGLAGGGAYF.